These T cell receptor beta chains were read from a single sample in a study of read filtering for tumor transcriptome and immune sequencing. TCRdb reanalysed the reads using MiXCR and keeps one entry per CDR3 protein. The sample lists some 43,000 distinct CDR3 sequences; roughly 13% were seen once. Material: a population of CD138-negative cells sorted from bone marrow. The source of these receptors is a donor aged 40 or over with multiple myeloma. The CDR3 runs from the conserved cysteine through the conserved F or W. D genes are given only for firm matches. Some rows mark clone size as missing; the rest say once, few, many or name a class of expanded clone.

D: TRBD2; V: TRBV5-1; size: many; J: TRBJ2-1; CDR3: CASSLGGTSGSSYNGQFF; DNA: TGCGCCAGCAGCTTAGGGGGGACTAGCGGGAGTTCCTACAATGGGCAGTTCTTC
D: TRBD1; V: TRBV12-3/TRBV12-4; size: many; J: TRBJ1-4; CDR3: CASSSQGPGEKLFF; DNA: TGTGCCAGCAGTTCACAGGGGCCCGGTGAAAAACTGTTTTTT
D: TRBD1; V: TRBV6-2/TRBV6-3; size: many; J: TRBJ2-2; CDR3: CASSPPKGAAGELFF; DNA: TGTGCCAGCAGTCCCCCCAAGGGGGCCGCCGGGGAGCTGTTTTTT
D: TRBD2; V: TRBV7-2; size: many; J: TRBJ2-7; CDR3: CASSLDVAGPYEQYF; DNA: TGTGCCAGCAGCTTAGATGTAGCGGGGCCCTACGAGCAGTACTTC
D: TRBD2; V: TRBV29-1; size: NA; J: TRBJ2-3; CDR3: CSVDRGLAGVTQYF; DNA: TGCAGCGTTGATCGCGGGCTAGCGGGAGTGACGCAGTATTTT
D: TRBD2; V: TRBV27; size: many; J: TRBJ2-7; CDR3: CASRPSGTYEQYF; DNA: TGTGCCAGCAGACCTAGCGGGACCTACGAGCAGTACTTC
D: NA; V: TRBV23-1; size: many; J: TRBJ2-1; CDR3: CASSQLSYADTYNEQFF; DNA: TGCGCCAGCAGTCAATTATCCTATGCGGATACCTACAATGAGCAGTTCTTC
D: NA; V: TRBV7-2; size: many; J: TRBJ2-4; CDR3: CASSPRQEGDIQYF; DNA: TGTGCCAGCAGCCCCCGACAGGAGGGGGACATTCAGTACTTC
D: TRBD1; V: TRBV20-1; size: many; J: TRBJ1-5; CDR3: CSARTGVTSNQPQHF; DNA: TGCAGTGCTAGAACAGGGGTTACGAGCAATCAGCCCCAGCATTTT
D: TRBD1; V: TRBV11-2; size: many; J: TRBJ2-3; CDR3: CASSTNRGQGTDTQYF; DNA: TGTGCCAGCAGCACGAACAGGGGGCAAGGCACAGATACGCAGTATTTT
D: NA; V: TRBV7-9; size: many; J: TRBJ2-1; CDR3: CASSLLPGGNEQFF; DNA: TGTGCCAGCAGCTTACTGCCAGGGGGGAATGAGCAGTTCTTC
D: NA; V: TRBV14; size: few; J: TRBJ2-2; CDR3: CASSLGTLFSPGELFF; DNA: TGTGCCAGCAGCCTCGGGACATTATTTTCGCCCGGGGAGCTGTTTTTT
D: NA; V: TRBV4-3; size: many; J: TRBJ2-1; CDR3: CDSSQSPGRNEQFF; DNA: TGCGACAGCAGCCAGTCGCCGGGACGGAATGAGCAGTTCTTC
D: TRBD2; V: TRBV5-1; size: many; J: TRBJ2-5; CDR3: CASRSSGLLRETQYF; DNA: TGCGCCAGCAGGTCTAGCGGACTCCTAAGAGAGACCCAGTACTTC
D: TRBD2; V: TRBV28; size: many; J: TRBJ2-7; CDR3: CASSKPGLPYEQYF; DNA: TGTGCCAGCAGCAAACCGGGACTACCCTACGAGCAGTACTTC
D: TRBD2; V: TRBV29-1; size: many; J: TRBJ2-1; CDR3: CSTAGETSYNEQFF; DNA: TGCAGCACTGCGGGGGAAACTAGTTACAATGAGCAGTTCTTC
D: NA; V: TRBV15; size: many; J: TRBJ1-5; CDR3: CATSQDVQPQHF; DNA: TGTGCCACCAGCCAAGATGTACAGCCCCAGCATTTT
D: NA; V: TRBV23-1; size: NA; J: TRBJ1-5; CDR3: CASSHPTGRGQPQHF; DNA: TGCGCCAGCAGTCACCCCACAGGGAGGGGACAGCCCCAGCATTTT
D: NA; V: TRBV4-1; size: many; J: TRBJ2-2; CDR3: CASSQSGVNTGELFF; DNA: TGCGCCAGCAGCCAGTCGGGGGTTAACACCGGGGAGCTGTTTTTT
D: NA; V: TRBV20-1; size: few; J: TRBJ2-2; CDR3: CSARVASHNTGELFF; DNA: TGCAGTGCTAGAGTAGCTAGCCATAACACCGGGGAGCTGTTTTTT
D: TRBD2; V: TRBV24-1; size: NA; J: TRBJ2-1; CDR3: CATSEASGAYNEQFF; DNA: TGTGCCACCAGTGAAGCTAGCGGAGCCTACAATGAGCAGTTCTTC
D: TRBD2; V: TRBV20-1; size: many; J: TRBJ2-1; CDR3: CSARERASGRLYNEQFF; DNA: TGCAGTGCTAGAGAAAGGGCTAGCGGGAGGCTATACAATGAGCAGTTCTTC
D: TRBD2; V: TRBV7-2; size: few; J: TRBJ2-5; CDR3: CAGSPPGLAGETQYF; DNA: TGTGCCGGCAGCCCACCGGGACTAGCGGGGGAGACCCAGTACTTC
D: NA; V: TRBV7-3; size: many; J: TRBJ2-3; CDR3: CASSPNLGIRDTQYF; DNA: TGTGCCAGCAGCCCGAATCTAGGGATCCGAGATACGCAGTATTTT
D: NA; V: TRBV11-2; size: NA; J: TRBJ2-6; CDR3: CASTLSTGANVLTF; DNA: TGTGCCAGCACCCTCTCAACTGGGGCCAACGTCCTGACTTTC
D: TRBD2; V: TRBV18; size: NA; J: TRBJ2-1; CDR3: CASSPPGGRIYEQFF; DNA: TGCGCCAGCTCACCACCGGGCGGGAGGATCTATGAGCAGTTCTTC
D: NA; V: TRBV7-9; size: many; J: TRBJ2-1; CDR3: CASSLGEQVEQFF; DNA: TGTGCCAGCAGCTTAGGGGAGCAGGTTGAGCAGTTCTTC
D: NA; V: TRBV24-1; size: many; J: TRBJ2-1; CDR3: CATSDPGPSSYNEQFF; DNA: TGTGCCACCAGTGACCCGGGGCCGAGCTCCTACAATGAGCAGTTCTTC
D: NA; V: TRBV10-3; size: many; J: TRBJ1-5; CDR3: CAISERWDNQPQHF; DNA: TGTGCCATCAGTGAGAGATGGGATAATCAGCCCCAGCATTTT